Listed below are T cell receptor beta chains from one sample, sequenced in a study of cytomegalovirus exposure and HLA in healthy donors. Clones were read by immunoSEQ multiplex PCR, and TCRdb kept only the in-frame ones, dropping some. The data contain roughly 160,000 clones, 80% of them seen just once; the ten biggest clones take up roughly 1.2%. Sequenced sample: PBMCs. The receptor set was obtained from a woman in her fifties or sixties in good health and CMV-seronegative. Both conserved end residues are part of each CDR3. Each record gives: CDR3 DNA, CDR3 protein, V gene, D gene, clone size, J gene. D genes are given only for firm matches. Clone sizes are given selectively: once, few, many, or a class where the clone is expanded.

DNA: TGTGCCAGCTCACAAGCGGGGAACACTGAAGCTTTCTTT
CDR3: CASSQAGNTEAFF
V: TRBV18
D: .
size: few
J: TRBJ1-1

DNA: TGTGCCAGCAGCCCCTACTTAAGCGGGGGCCTGAGGGAGCAGTACTTC
CDR3: CASSPYLSGGLREQYF
V: TRBV7-9
D: TRBD2
size: .
J: TRBJ2-7

DNA: TGTGCCAGCAGCCCATCAGCTAGCGGGAACTACGAGCAGTACTTC
CDR3: CASSPSASGNYEQYF
V: TRBV4-2
D: TRBD2
size: .
J: TRBJ2-7

DNA: TGTGCCAGCAGCTTCCGGGACAGGGGCTACGAGCAGTACTTC
CDR3: CASSFRDRGYEQYF
V: TRBV7-9
D: TRBD1
size: .
J: TRBJ2-7

DNA: TGTGCCAGCAGCCAAGACCCCCAGGGGGATTACACTGAAGCTTTCTTT
CDR3: CASSQDPQGDYTEAFF
V: TRBV4-2
D: TRBD1
size: .
J: TRBJ1-1

DNA: TGTGCCAGCAGGGGAGACAGGAGTGAAGCTTTCTTT
CDR3: CASRGDRSEAFF
V: TRBV2
D: .
size: .
J: TRBJ1-1

DNA: TGTGCCAGCAGTTACCGGGACAGGGACTGGACAAGGGGGGAGCTGTTTTTT
CDR3: CASSYRDRDWTRGELFF
V: TRBV5-8
D: TRBD1
size: .
J: TRBJ2-2

DNA: TGCGCCAGCAGCTTGGCCGGCCAGGGGGCTGAGACCCAGTACTTC
CDR3: CASSLAGQGAETQYF
V: TRBV5-1
D: TRBD1
size: once
J: TRBJ2-5

DNA: TGTGCCAGCAGCCCAAAGGTGCCGGGAGAGACCCAGTACTTC
CDR3: CASSPKVPGETQYF
V: TRBV7-8
D: .
size: .
J: TRBJ2-5

DNA: TGCGCCAGCAGCTTGTTAGACCCCATAAGGGGGTTTGTAGATACGCAGTATTTT
CDR3: CASSLLDPIRGFVDTQYF
V: TRBV5-1
D: .
size: .
J: TRBJ2-3

DNA: TGTGCCAGTAGCACAAATTATTCACCCCTCCACTTT
CDR3: CASSTNYSPLHF
V: TRBV19
D: .
size: .
J: TRBJ1-6

DNA: TGTGCCATCAGTGTCACCCCAGCGGGAGAAGTAAAGCAGTACTTC
CDR3: CAISVTPAGEVKQYF
V: TRBV10-3
D: TRBD2
size: .
J: TRBJ2-7

DNA: TGTGCCAGCAGTGGTCTGAGAGGGACCCAGTACTTC
CDR3: CASSGLRGTQYF
V: TRBV6-1
D: .
size: few
J: TRBJ2-5

DNA: TGTGCCAGCAGTTTGGGACAGGGCTCTAGCACAGATACGCAGTATTTT
CDR3: CASSLGQGSSTDTQYF
V: TRBV6-5
D: TRBD1
size: .
J: TRBJ2-3

DNA: TGTGCCAGCAGCTTATTCTACGTCGAAACAGTGACCTACGAGCAGTACTTC
CDR3: CASSLFYVETVTYEQYF
V: TRBV7-9
D: .
size: .
J: TRBJ2-7

DNA: TGCGCCAGCAGCTATCCGGGACTAGCGGGGGGATCCTACGAGCAGTACTTC
CDR3: CASSYPGLAGGSYEQYF
V: TRBV5-1
D: TRBD2
size: .
J: TRBJ2-7

DNA: TGTGCCATCAGTGAGGTCAGGGGGGACACCGGGGAGCTGTTTTTT
CDR3: CAISEVRGDTGELFF
V: TRBV10-3
D: .
size: .
J: TRBJ2-2

DNA: TGTGCCAGCAGCTTCACTACCGGGAGTACTGAAGCTTTCTTT
CDR3: CASSFTTGSTEAFF
V: TRBV5-4
D: .
size: few
J: TRBJ1-1

DNA: TGTGCCAGCAGCGTAGGTTCTGCGAATGAGCAGTTCTTC
CDR3: CASSVGSANEQFF
V: TRBV9
D: .
size: .
J: TRBJ2-1

DNA: TGTGCCAGCAGCTTTGACAGGGGGCTTAATCAGCCCCAGCATTTT
CDR3: CASSFDRGLNQPQHF
V: TRBV7-2
D: TRBD1
size: .
J: TRBJ1-5

DNA: TGTGCCAGTAGTATAGAATGGGACTCCGGGCCGTTCTTC
CDR3: CASSIEWDSGPFF
V: TRBV19
D: .
size: .
J: TRBJ2-1

DNA: TGTGCCAGCAGCTTGGCCAGCGGCCGCTCCTACAATGAGCAGTTCTTC
CDR3: CASSLASGRSYNEQFF
V: TRBV7-9
D: .
size: .
J: TRBJ2-1

DNA: TGTGCCAGCAGTGCCGGGACAGGGGCCTACGAGCAGTACTTC
CDR3: CASSAGTGAYEQYF
V: TRBV6-1
D: TRBD1
size: .
J: TRBJ2-7

DNA: TGTGCCAGCAGCCCTAATACAGGGGGCTATGGCTACACCTTC
CDR3: CASSPNTGGYGYTF
V: TRBV5-4
D: TRBD1
size: once
J: TRBJ1-2

DNA: TGTGCCAGCAGCTACGGGACATTTAAAGAGACCCAGTACTTC
CDR3: CASSYGTFKETQYF
V: TRBV7-3
D: .
size: .
J: TRBJ2-5